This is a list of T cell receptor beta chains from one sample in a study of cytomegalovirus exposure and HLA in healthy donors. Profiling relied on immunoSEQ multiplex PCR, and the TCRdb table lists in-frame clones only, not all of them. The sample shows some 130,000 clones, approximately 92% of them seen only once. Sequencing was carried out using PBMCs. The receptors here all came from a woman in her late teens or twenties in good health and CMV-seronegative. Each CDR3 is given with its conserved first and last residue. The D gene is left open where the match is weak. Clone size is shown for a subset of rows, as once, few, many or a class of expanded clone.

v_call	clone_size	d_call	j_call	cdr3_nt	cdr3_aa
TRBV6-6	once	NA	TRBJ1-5	TGTGCCAGCGTCTACTTAGCGGGGAATCAGCCCCAGCATTTT	CASVYLAGNQPQHF
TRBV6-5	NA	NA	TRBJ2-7	TGTGCCAGCATTTTACGGGGGGAGCAGTACTTC	CASILRGEQYF
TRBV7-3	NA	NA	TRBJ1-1	TGTGCCAGCAGTCAGACAGCGAACACTGAAGCTTTCTTT	CASSQTANTEAFF
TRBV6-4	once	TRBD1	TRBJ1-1	TGTGCCAGCAGTGACTCTAGGGCACAGGGGTTCGTTACTGAAGCTTTCTTT	CASSDSRAQGFVTEAFF
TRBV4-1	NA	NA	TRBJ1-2	TGCGCCAGCAGCCAAGATGGGCGGGGAGACTATGGCTACACCTTC	CASSQDGRGDYGYTF
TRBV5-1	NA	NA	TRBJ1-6	TGCGCCAGCAGCTTAGGGGACACCAATAATTCACCCCTCCACTTT	CASSLGDTNNSPLHF
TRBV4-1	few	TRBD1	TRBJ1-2	TGCGCCAGCAGCCCCAGTGCAGGGGGACTTTACGGCTACACCTTC	CASSPSAGGLYGYTF
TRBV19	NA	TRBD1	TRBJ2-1	TGTGCCAGTAGAGACAACAGGGGGAGCGAGCAGTTCTTC	CASRDNRGSEQFF
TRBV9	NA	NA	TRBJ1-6	TGTGCCAGCAGCGTAGCCTGGGGGGGCGGAAATTCACCCCTCCACTTT	CASSVAWGGGNSPLHF
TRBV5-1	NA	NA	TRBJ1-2	TGCGCCAGCAGCTTGGGAACAGGGACCCCCTATGGCTACACCTTC	CASSLGTGTPYGYTF